The subject of this entry is one T cell receptor beta chain. The data stem from a study of shared clonotypes between healthy human individuals. About the research overall: In total, the donors were a couple of women and a few men aged 18 to 49.

For sorted subsets, roughly 200 ng DNA per replicate equaled approximately 32,000 T cell genomes. The authors' processing: For the immunoSEQ data, sequences were junction-only without quality scores, so filtering differed. Measured with immunoSEQ multiplex PCR; TCRdb has only the in-frame clones, and not every one. V, J and clone size are those of that table, while D and trimming were read from the DNA. This table has some 2.1 million clones, about 95% appearing once. Naive-designated CD8 cells lacked CD45RO, were positively enriched for CCR7, and omitted terminally differentiated effector memory CD45RA+ cells. Sequenced material: naive CD8+ T cells sorted from blood. The clonotype was recovered from a man aged 18-30 years in good health.

The CDR3 spells CAWSEIDPGQYF. CDR3 nucleotides: TGTGCCTGGAGTGAGATAGACCCCGGGCAGTACTTC. This chain uses TRBV30 with TRBJ2-7, with D uncertain. The CDR3 spans 12 residues. Between the trimmed V and J ends, which lost 1 base and 9 bases, there was a span of 13 bases. Germline CDR1 reads GTSNPN; CDR2 reads SVGIG (reference sequence). Combining the CDR3 with reference TRBV30 and TRBJ2-7 gives the whole variable domain SQTIHQWPATLVQPVGSPLSLECTVEGTSNPNLYWYRQAAGRGLQLLFYSVGIGQISSEVPQNLSASRPQDRQFILSSKKLLLSDSGFYLCAWSEIDPGQYFGPGTRLTVT.